Each of the 21 T cell receptor beta chains below was sequenced from the same sample in a study of blood T cell repertoires in COVID-19. Using immunoSEQ multiplex PCR, the repertoire was profiled, and TCRdb retains in-frame clones only, with some absent. The sample carries approximately 60,000 clones, over 70% recorded once. The sequenced sample was peripheral blood. Receptors were obtained from a man aged 60 to 69 with acute or convalescent COVID-19.

V is TRBV5-1 and J is TRBJ1-1, with a weak D call TRBD1 (5 bases). The CDR3 has 15 residues. Trimming stripped 7 bases from V and 4 bases from J, with 20 bases between. Germline CDR1 SGHRS, CDR2 YFSETQ. The CDR3 loop is CASGPDWGGPTEAFF. The CDR3 DNA reads TGCGCCAGCGGGCCCGACTGGGGGGGACCCACTGAAGCTTTCTTT.

This chain joins TRBV13 and TRBJ2-7, with D maybe TRBD2 (6 bases). The germline V and J ends were trimmed by 2 bases and 6 bases, with 8 bases remaining between them. Looked up from germline, CDR1 is PRHDT and CDR2 is FYEKMQ (reference sequence). This CDR3 has 12 amino acids. DNA of the CDR3: TGTGCCAGCAGCTTATGGGGAGGCGAGCAGTACTTC. This translates into CASSLWGGEQYF.

The genes are TRBV5-1 and TRBJ1-1; TRBD1 aligns across 7 bases. CDR3 length equals 15 residues. Germline trimming cut 3 bases from V and 3 bases from J; bases unmatched to any gene: 8. Germline CDR1 and CDR2: SGHRS and YFSETQ. The CDR3 is CASSSYRGSDTEAFF. The CDR3, as DNA: TGCGCCAGCAGCTCCTACAGGGGTTCGGACACTGAAGCTTTCTTT.

V usage is TRBV5-1 and J usage is TRBJ2-5, with 10 bases aligning to TRBD1. The CDR3 is 16 residues long. Germline loops: CDR1 SGHRS, CDR2 YFSETQ. Trimming removed 0 bases from V and 6 bases from J; junction bases left unmatched: 8. CDR3 bases: TGCGCCAGCAGCTTGGCCGGGACAGGGGTAGCACAGACCCAGTACTTC. Its translation: CASSLAGTGVAQTQYF.

The chain carries TRBV5-1 and TRBJ1-1; 10 bases line up with TRBD1. Germline CDR1 reads SGHRS; CDR2 reads YFSETQ. Unmatched junction bases numbered 5, after V lost 0 bases and J lost 3 bases. This CDR3 is 16 amino acids long. The DNA of the CDR3 is TGCGCCAGCAGCTTGGGAACAGGGACAGGGGACACTGAAGCTTTCTTT. Its protein is CASSLGTGTGDTEAFF.

V gene TRBV9 combines with J gene TRBJ1-4, with D possibly TRBD1 on 5 matching bases. This CDR3 is built from 16 residues. The V gene's germline CDR1 is SGDLS and CDR2 YYNGEE. V was clipped by 0 bases and J by 3 bases, with 12 bases between them. For the CDR3, the DNA is TGTGCCAGCAGCGTAGCCGCAGGGATGTCTAATGAAAAACTGTTTTTT. Translating gives CASSVAAGMSNEKLFF. The full variable domain, in which reference TRBV9 and TRBJ1-4 provide the parts outside the CDR3, is DSGVTQTPKHLITATGQRVTLRCSPRSGDLSVYWYQQSLDQGLQFLIQYYNGEERAKGNILERFSAQQFPDLHSELNLSSLELGDSALYFCASSVAAGMSNEKLFFGSGTQLSVL.

V and J are TRBV2 and TRBJ1-1; TRBD1 agrees at 7 bases. V shed 4 bases, J shed 1 base, and the junction held 3 bases outside the gene matches. CDR1 and CDR2 (germline): SNHLY, FYNNEI. The CDR3 is 14 residues long. CDR3 DNA sequence: TGTGCCAGCAGTGGACAGGGTTGGAACACTGAAGCTTTCTTT. Residues: CASSGQGWNTEAFF.

The table lists this clone with a few counts. The chain links TRBV5-1 to TRBJ2-2, with 7 bases aligning to TRBD1. V lost 4 bases to trimming and J lost 1 base; unmatched junction nucleotides: 4. Germline V lookup: CDR1 SGHRS, CDR2 YFSETQ. The CDR3 covers 15 residues. For the CDR3, the DNA is TGCGCCAGCAGCAAGGACAGGATGAACACCGGGGAGCTGTTTTTT. This translates into CASSKDRMNTGELFF.

With respect to this clone: This sample also contains other DNA sequences that code for the same CDR3. This chain connects TRBV18 to TRBJ1-6; 10 nucleotides align to TRBD1. From germline, CDR1 is KGHSH and CDR2 LQKENI. The CDR3 extends over 14 amino acids. Trimming removed 6 bases from V and 7 bases from J; junction bases left unmatched: 3. The DNA for the CDR3 is TGTGCCAGCTCCCCGACAGGGGGCAATTCACCCCTCCACTTT. This sequence encodes CASSPTGGNSPLHF.

The sample holds a few counts of this clone. The chain combines TRBV5-1 with TRBJ1-3; TRBD1 might be the D (6 bases). V was pared by 6 bases and J by 0 bases, with 16 bases between. Germline lookup yields CDR1 SGHRS and CDR2 YFSETQ. The CDR3 contains 16 residues. The CDR3 region is CASNMGAGSSGNTIYF. The CDR3 nucleotides read TGCGCCAGCAATATGGGGGCCGGATCCTCTGGAAACACCATATATTTT. Full variable domain (remainder filled in from reference TRBV5-1 and TRBJ1-3): KAGVTQTPRYLIKTRGQQVTLSCSPISGHRSVSWYQQTPGQGLQFLFEYFSETQRNKGNFPGRFSGRQFSNSRSEMNVSTLELGDSALYLCASNMGAGSSGNTIYFGEGSWLTVV.

The chain links TRBV24-1 to TRBJ2-5, with 12 bases that match TRBD1. The CDR3 covers 16 residues. Germline CDR1 KGHDR, CDR2 SFDVKD. Trimming removed 3 bases from V and 4 bases from J; junction bases left unmatched: 5. Here the CDR3 reads CATSDRGTGGGETQYF. The CDR3 DNA is TGTGCCACCAGTGATCGCGGGACAGGGGGCGGAGAGACCCAGTACTTC.

This rearrangement joins TRBV7-3 to TRBJ2-3; no clear D. Trimming removed 5 bases from V and 1 base from J, with 7 bases in between. The CDR3 extends over 13 amino acids. Germline V gene sequence: CDR1 SGHTA, CDR2 FQGTGA. The CDR3 DNA reads TGTGCCAGCAGCCCCCCAGGCACAGATACGCAGTATTTT. Protein sequence: CASSPPGTDTQYF. The full variable domain, in which reference TRBV7-3 and TRBJ2-3 provide the parts outside the CDR3, is GAGVSQTPSNKVTEKGKYVELRCDPISGHTALYWYRQSLGQGPEFLIYFQGTGAADDSGLPNDRFFAVRPEGSVSTLKIQRTERGDSAVYLCASSPPGTDTQYFGPGTRLTVL.

This sequence joins TRBV2 and TRBJ1-2; D is perhaps TRBD1 (5 bases). Germline-derived CDR1 and CDR2 are SNHLY and FYNNEI. The CDR3 is 12 residues long. The V gene lost 6 bases and the J gene lost 4 bases, with 9 bases spanning the gap. The CDR3 region has the DNA TGTGCCAGCAGGCAGGGTAGCTATGGCTACACCTTC. The encoded protein is CASRQGSYGYTF. The whole variable domain, remainder taken from reference TRBV2 and TRBJ1-2, is EPEVTQTPSHQVTQMGQEVILRCVPISNHLYFYWYRQILGQKVEFLVSFYNNEISEKSEIFDDQFSVERPDGSNFTLKIRSTKLEDSAMYFCASRQGSYGYTFGSGTRLTVV.

The chain couples TRBV5-4 to TRBJ2-5; D remains ambiguous. The CDR3 is 14 amino acids. V was shortened by 2 bases and J by 3 bases, with 11 bases between the two germline ends. Germline V gene lookup returns CDR1 SGHNT and CDR2 YYREEE (reference sequence). CDR3 sequence (DNA): TGTGCCAGCAGCTTACTATTAGCAGAAGAGACCCAGTACTTC. Its translation: CASSLLLAEETQYF.

In its sample, this clone was seen a few times. The CDR3 nucleotides read TGTGCCAGCAGCTTGAGAGGGCACGGGATAAACACTGAAGCTTTCTTT. This sequence encodes CASSLRGHGINTEAFF. This chain links TRBV7-9 with TRBJ1-1; D not certain. This CDR3 is 16 amino acids long. The V end was cut by 3 bases, the J end by 2 bases, with 16 bases between. Germline CDR1 and CDR2: SEHNR and FQNEAQ (reference sequence).

The chain uses TRBV19 and TRBJ1-5, with 8 bases that match TRBD1. The CDR3 length is 14 residues. Germline V gene data show CDR1 as LNHDA and CDR2 as SQIVND (reference sequence). Trimming took 6 bases from V and 2 from J; bases not matched to a gene: 3. The CDR3 loop is CASRDRGRNQPQHF. CDR3 coding DNA: TGTGCCAGTAGAGACAGGGGCCGCAATCAGCCCCAGCATTTT.

The chain joins TRBV5-1 to TRBJ2-1, with 9 nucleotides matching TRBD2. The V gene end was trimmed by 0 bases and the J gene end by 5 bases; junction bases not matched to a gene: 3. Germline CDR1 reads SGHRS; CDR2 reads YFSETQ. This CDR3 is built from 15 residues. The CDR3 sequence: CASSLEPSGNNEQFF. CDR3 coding DNA: TGCGCCAGCAGCTTGGAACCTAGCGGGAACAATGAGCAGTTCTTC.

The CDR3 reads CASSPGVNNEQFF. CDR3 sequence (DNA): TGCGCCAGCAGCCCGGGGGTAAACAATGAGCAGTTCTTC. The J gene is TRBJ2-1, the V gene TRBV5-1, with TRBD2 as a possible D gene (6 bases). This CDR3 spans 13 amino acids. Germline V gene lookup returns CDR1 SGHRS and CDR2 YFSETQ. V was pared by 4 bases and J by 5 bases, with 10 bases between.

Written as DNA, the CDR3 is TGTGCCAGCAGCGTGTCCCCTAATCAGCCCCAGCATTTT. It codes for CASSVSPNQPQHF. V is TRBV9 and J is TRBJ1-5; D ambiguous. The germline V gene encodes CDR1 SGDLS and CDR2 YYNGEE. Trimming left V 2 bases short and J 4 bases short, with 7 bases between. This CDR3 has 13 residues.

This clone was observed once. This sequence joins TRBV5-1 and TRBJ1-4; TRBD1 is a possible D gene (5 bases). Germline loops: CDR1 SGHRS, CDR2 YFSETQ. This CDR3 has 13 residues. Trimming cost V 2 bases and J 8 bases, with 10 bases left between them. The DNA for the CDR3 is TGCGCCAGCAGCTTCAGGGTTGGAGAAAAACTGTTTTTT. Translated, it gives CASSFRVGEKLFF.

This clone appeared once. The chain employs TRBV6-2 or TRBV6-3 and TRBJ2-2, with D possibly being TRBD1 (5 bases). In germline, CDR1 is MNHEY, CDR2 SVGEGT. The V end lost 3 bases, the J end lost 8 bases, and 10 bases lay between the germline ends. The CDR3 has 13 amino acids. The CDR3 nucleotides read TGTGCCAGCAGTTATCAGGGTCTGGGGGAGCTGTTTTTT. The encoded protein is CASSYQGLGELFF.